Listed below are T cell receptor beta chains from one sample, sequenced in a study of T-cell memory formation after mild COVID-19. From the 5' RACE reads, TCRdb called clonotypes with MiXCR, one entry per CDR3 protein. Counted here are approximately 100,000 distinct CDR3 sequences, 9.5% to 15% occurring once; the ten biggest clones make up approximately 30%. The sample consisted of PBMCs or a T cell subset sorted from them (not recorded which). Receptor source: an adult woman who had mild COVID-19 (a few samples of this study predate the infection). Cell type and time point are not known. Each CDR3 is given with its conserved first and last residue. D genes are given only for firm matches. Expanded clones are given a class, and other clones once, few, many or no size at all.

cdr3_nt: TGTGCCAGCAGAAAAGGCTACCTAGAGCAGTTCTTC
cdr3_aa: CASRKGYLEQFF
j_call: TRBJ2-1
clone_size: NA
v_call: TRBV25-1
d_call: NA

cdr3_nt: TGTGCCAGCAGCCTCGTAGCGGTAACAGATACGCAGTATTTT
cdr3_aa: CASSLVAVTDTQYF
j_call: TRBJ2-3
clone_size: few
v_call: TRBV11-2
d_call: NA

cdr3_nt: TGTGCCAGCAGTTTGATGTTCCAGGCGACAAACAATGAGCAGTTCTTC
cdr3_aa: CASSLMFQATNNEQFF
j_call: TRBJ2-1
clone_size: NA
v_call: TRBV27
d_call: NA

cdr3_nt: TGTGCCAGCAGCCCTCTCTTGGTGGGGGGGGACACTGAAGCTTTCTTT
cdr3_aa: CASSPLLVGGDTEAFF
j_call: TRBJ1-1
clone_size: few
v_call: TRBV7-8
d_call: NA

cdr3_nt: TGTGCCGCCCGCTCGGCAGCCGACACAGATACGCAGTATTTT
cdr3_aa: CAARSAADTDTQYF
j_call: TRBJ2-3
clone_size: NA
v_call: TRBV12-3/TRBV12-4
d_call: NA

cdr3_nt: TGCAGTGCTAGAGATCCGACAGCGATCAATGAGCAGTTCTTC
cdr3_aa: CSARDPTAINEQFF
j_call: TRBJ2-1
clone_size: many
v_call: TRBV20-1
d_call: NA

cdr3_nt: TGTGCCAGCCAAGATAGCGGGAGCACAGATACGCAGTATTTT
cdr3_aa: CASQDSGSTDTQYF
j_call: TRBJ2-3
clone_size: few
v_call: TRBV9
d_call: TRBD2

cdr3_nt: TGCAGCGTTGAACCCTTAGCCGGGACACCTGGCACAGATACGCAGTATTTT
cdr3_aa: CSVEPLAGTPGTDTQYF
j_call: TRBJ2-3
clone_size: few
v_call: TRBV29-1
d_call: NA

cdr3_nt: TGTGCCAGCAGCTCCGCCGTTGTGTCGAGCGGGAGAGGGGTGTACGGTGATACGCAGTATTTT
cdr3_aa: CASSSAVVSSGRGVYGDTQYF
j_call: TRBJ2-3
clone_size: NA
v_call: TRBV5-4
d_call: TRBD2

cdr3_nt: TGTGCCAGCAGCCCACCGGGACGGGAGCAGTTCTTC
cdr3_aa: CASSPPGREQFF
j_call: TRBJ2-1
clone_size: many
v_call: TRBV7-2
d_call: NA

cdr3_nt: TGCAGCGTTGTACTAGGGGACGGGAGGGAGCAGTACTTC
cdr3_aa: CSVVLGDGREQYF
j_call: TRBJ2-7
clone_size: NA
v_call: TRBV29-1
d_call: TRBD2

cdr3_nt: TGTGCCAGCAGTGGACTAGCGGGAGAGGTGGGAAGGTCAAGGACAGATACGCAGTATTTT
cdr3_aa: CASSGLAGEVGRSRTDTQYF
j_call: TRBJ2-3
clone_size: few
v_call: TRBV6-2/TRBV6-3
d_call: TRBD2

cdr3_nt: TGTGCCAGCAGCCACCTCACAGATACGCAGTATTTT
cdr3_aa: CASSHLTDTQYF
j_call: TRBJ2-3
clone_size: few
v_call: TRBV7-8
d_call: NA

cdr3_nt: TGTGCCAGCAGTTTATTCCAGGGGGCTGAGGAGCAGTACTTC
cdr3_aa: CASSLFQGAEEQYF
j_call: TRBJ2-7
clone_size: NA
v_call: TRBV12-3/TRBV12-4
d_call: TRBD1

cdr3_nt: TGCGCCAGCAGCCAAGTCGGCACCGTGGAGCTGTTTTTT
cdr3_aa: CASSQVGTVELFF
j_call: TRBJ2-2
clone_size: NA
v_call: TRBV4-1
d_call: NA

cdr3_nt: TGTGCCAGCAGCCCTCCGTCGGGGTCTCCGTACGAGCAGTACTTC
cdr3_aa: CASSPPSGSPYEQYF
j_call: TRBJ2-7
clone_size: NA
v_call: TRBV4-2
d_call: NA

cdr3_nt: TGTGCCAGCTCCCTGGGGGTAACAACGGACGAGCAGTACTTC
cdr3_aa: CASSLGVTTDEQYF
j_call: TRBJ2-7
clone_size: few
v_call: TRBV7-9
d_call: NA